The clone carrying this T cell receptor (beta chain) has just a few counts. The antigen is undetermined. Since all of the isolated RNA was reverse transcribed, expressed TCRB transcripts were what got sequenced. TCRdb's copy holds only in-frame clones and misses some; the assay was immunoSEQ multiplex PCR. Among about 150,000 clones listed, 9.2% were seen once. Germline V lookup: CDR1 SEHNR, CDR2 FQNEAQ (reference sequence). Trimming took off 3 bases at V and 2 bases at J, with 10 bases between the two ends. This CDR3 is 14 amino acids long. By way of CD45RO/CCR7/CD25/CD127/CD95/CD27, the CD4+ regulatory, stem cell-like memory, central memory and naive cells were sorted. Sorting gave populations that all exceeded 98% purity. The data stem from a study of beta chain features in type 1 diabetes. Study conclusions and caveats: Any HLA-type effect on TCRB rearrangement remained unresolved here.

The gene calls are TRBV7-9 and TRBJ1-2; no definite D call. Sample: central memory CD4+ T cells from blood. This receptor was obtained from a man aged 18 to 30 in good health. CDR3 sequence: CASSLAQPNYGYTF. The CDR3 DNA sequence: TGTGCCAGCAGCTTGGCACAGCCAAACTATGGCTACACCTTC.